The clone carrying this T cell receptor beta chain was seen a few times. As yet, its antigen is unknown. The CDR3 is made up of 12 amino acids. Trimming cost V 7 bases and J 2 bases, with 9 bases left between them. Germline V gene sequence: CDR1 MDHEN, CDR2 SYDVKM. This entry comes from a study of cytomegalovirus exposure and HLA in healthy donors. Findings and limits, study-wide: Whilst most TCR sequences proved rare, a subset of public TCRs occurred across many donors.

The PCR ran on 60 Vbeta and 13 Jbeta primers. Data came from immunoSEQ multiplex PCR; TCRdb stores just in-frame clones and leaves some out. The sample carries about 200,000 clones, about 76% recorded once. The chain has TRBV28 and TRBJ2-7; tentative D call: TRBD2 (5 bases). The receptor was isolated from a male donor in good health and CMV-seropositive. Sequenced: PBMCs. The CDR3 is CASNSGTYEQYF. Written as DNA, the CDR3 is TGTGCCAGCAACTCGGGGACCTACGAGCAGTACTTC.